These 23 T cell receptor beta chains originate from one sample sequenced in a study of shared clonotypes between healthy human individuals. Measured with immunoSEQ multiplex PCR; TCRdb has only the in-frame clones, and not every one. Found here are fewer than 1.8 million clones, approximately 98.5% of them singletons; the top ten hold approximately 0.4%. Sequencing was done on a sample of naive CD4+ T cells sorted from blood. Subset described: CD45RA+ positively selected. The receptors originated from a man younger than 45 in good health.

The chain couples TRBV15 to TRBJ1-5; D gene unclear. CDR1 is LNHNV, CDR2 YYDKDF, per germline (reference sequence). The CDR3 sequence is 16 residues long. Trimming took off 1 base at V and 2 bases at J, with 12 bases between the two ends. CDR3 coding DNA: TGTGCCACCAGCAGAGTCTCTGGGGTCGGCAATCAGCCCCAGCATTTT. As protein: CATSRVSGVGNQPQHF.

J is TRBJ2-3 and V is TRBV7-9; D is undetermined. The germline V gene has CDR1 SEHNR and CDR2 FQNEAQ (reference sequence). This CDR3 has 14 residues. V gave up 3 bases and J gave up 2 bases, with 9 bases separating them. The CDR3 loop reads CASSFVGPTDTQYF. The CDR3 DNA is TGTGCCAGCAGCTTCGTTGGGCCCACAGATACGCAGTATTTT.

The J gene is TRBJ1-2, the V gene TRBV27; maybe TRBD1 (6 bases). The CDR3 spans 13 residues. Germline values: CDR1 MNHEY, CDR2 SMNVEV (reference sequence). V lost 5 bases to trimming and J lost 7 bases, with 14 bases between them. The CDR3 DNA reads as TGTGCCAGCAGTGCGGACAGCTTGGGTGGCTACACCTTC. Residues: CASSADSLGGYTF.

This chain links TRBV5-4 with TRBJ2-2; 7 nucleotides line up with TRBD1. Germline CDR1 reads SGHNT; CDR2 reads YYREEE (reference sequence). The CDR3 runs 17 residues. V lost 3 bases and J lost 0; bases outside the gene matches: 8. The CDR3 DNA reads as TGTGCCAGCAGCTCACCGGTTGGGACAGCGAACACCGGGGAGCTGTTTTTT. Translation: CASSSPVGTANTGELFF.

The chain is built from TRBV5-4 and TRBJ1-1; weak D call: TRBD1 (5 bases). This CDR3 is built from 14 residues. V was pared by 0 bases and J by 3 bases, with 9 bases between. Germline V lookup: CDR1 SGHNT, CDR2 YYREEE (reference sequence). CDR3 sequence reads: CASSLGRVYTEAFF. CDR3 DNA sequence: TGTGCCAGCAGCTTGGGCAGGGTATACACTGAAGCTTTCTTT.

The rearrangement uses TRBV7-9 and TRBJ2-6; D may be TRBD2 (6 bases). V lost 1 base and J 2 bases, leaving 12 bases between the germline ends. This CDR3 comprises 17 residues. Germline V gene sequence: CDR1 SEHNR, CDR2 FQNEAQ (reference sequence). DNA for the CDR3: TGTGCCAGCAGCTTAGGGAGAGGAGGGGCTGGGGCCAACGTCCTGACTTTC. It codes for CASSLGRGGAGANVLTF.

A remark on this clone: The identical CDR3 is also encoded by other nucleotide sequences in the sample. The chain links TRBV7-3 to TRBJ2-1; D is undetermined. Germline V gene data show CDR1 as SGHTA and CDR2 as FQGTGA. V was cut by 1 base and J by 2 bases, with 6 bases left in between. The CDR3 loop spans 14 amino acids. CDR3 in DNA: TGTGCCAGCAGCTTAAGCGGAACCTACAATGAGCAGTTCTTC. As protein: CASSLSGTYNEQFF.

The CDR3 DNA follows: TGTGCCAGCAGTGACCACGTCTCTGGGGCCAACGTCCTGACTTTC. Its translation: CASSDHVSGANVLTF. This rearrangement joins TRBV6-1 to TRBJ2-6, with no clear D. CDR3 length: 15 residues. Germline CDR1 and CDR2: MNHNS and SASEGT. Between the trimmed V and J ends, which lost 3 bases and 0 bases, there was a span of 6 bases.

The V call is TRBV7-2, the J call TRBJ2-7; D gene unclear. The V and J ends lost 5 bases and 4 bases respectively, with 15 bases between them. CDR1 and CDR2 (germline): SGHTA, FQGNSA. The CDR3 extends over 14 amino acids. The CDR3 DNA reads TGTGCCAGCAGCCTCGCGTCCGGCGGATACGAGCAGTACTTC. The encoded protein is CASSLASGGYEQYF.

The rearrangement links TRBV27 to TRBJ2-7; 8 bases align to TRBD1. Germline-derived CDR1 and CDR2 are MNHEY and SMNVEV (reference sequence). The CDR3 has 14 residues. The trim removed 4 bases at V and 6 bases at J, leaving 8 bases unmatched. CDR3 DNA: TGTGCCAGCAGTTCCCGGGACAGGTCTTCCGAGCAGTACTTC. Protein: CASSSRDRSSEQYF.

The chain employs TRBV5-1 and TRBJ2-1; 8 positions match TRBD1. V lost 2 bases and J lost 8; bases outside the gene matches: 9. CDR1 is SGHRS and CDR2 is YFSETQ in the germline V gene. The CDR3 has 15 residues. The CDR3, as DNA: TGCGCCAGCAGCTTACTAGGACAGGGTAGGGATGAGCAGTTCTTC. Its protein is CASSLLGQGRDEQFF. The full variable domain, rest sourced from reference TRBV5-1 and TRBJ2-1, is KAGVTQTPRYLIKTRGQQVTLSCSPISGHRSVSWYQQTPGQGLQFLFEYFSETQRNKGNFPGRFSGRQFSNSRSEMNVSTLELGDSALYLCASSLLGQGRDEQFFGPGTRLTVL.

The chain links TRBV5-1 to TRBJ2-1, with D hard to call. V was clipped by 0 bases and J by 0 bases, with 19 bases between them. The CDR3 sequence is 19 residues long. CDR1 and CDR2 (germline): SGHRS, YFSETQ. The CDR3: CASSLVFSKILSSYNEQFF. The CDR3 DNA sequence: TGCGCCAGCAGCTTGGTTTTTTCCAAGATACTCAGCTCCTACAATGAGCAGTTCTTC. Drawing the rest from reference TRBV5-1 and TRBJ2-1, the complete variable domain is KAGVTQTPRYLIKTRGQQVTLSCSPISGHRSVSWYQQTPGQGLQFLFEYFSETQRNKGNFPGRFSGRQFSNSRSEMNVSTLELGDSALYLCASSLVFSKILSSYNEQFFGPGTRLTVL.

This chain uses TRBV5-1 with TRBJ2-1; no firm D call. CDR1 and CDR2 (germline): SGHRS, YFSETQ. With 0 bases removed from V and 5 bases from J, the gap between germline ends came to 15 bases. The CDR3 loop spans 16 amino acids. CDR3 sequence: CASSLGSRTEHNEQFF. CDR3 in DNA: TGCGCCAGCAGCTTGGGTTCACGGACGGAGCACAATGAGCAGTTCTTC.

This chain uses TRBV28 with TRBJ2-7, with TRBD1 as a possible D gene (6 bases). Trimming took off 6 bases at V and 2 bases at J, with 8 bases between the two ends. The germline gives CDR1 MDHEN, CDR2 SYDVKM. This CDR3 has 12 amino acids. The CDR3 nucleotides read TGTGCCAGCAGACAGGGCACCTACGAGCAGTACTTC. Its translation is CASRQGTYEQYF.

This clone was detected once. V and J are TRBV10-3 and TRBJ2-5; D gene ambiguous. V was cut by 8 bases and J by 0 bases, with 10 bases left in between. Germline CDR1 is ENHRY and CDR2 is SYGVKD. The CDR3 totals 13 residues. CDR3: CAIGNRDQETQYF. CDR3 bases: TGTGCCATCGGAAACCGGGACCAAGAGACCCAGTACTTC.

In regard to this clone: Compared with germline, one end of the junction differs, possibly owing to a read error. The chain uses TRBV14 and TRBJ2-2; D is perhaps TRBD2 (7 bases). In germline, CDR1 is SGHDN, CDR2 FVKESK. The CDR3 totals 16 residues. The CDR3 DNA sequence: TGTGCCAGCAGCCTCTGGGGGGGCACGAAAACCGGGGAGCTGTTTTTT. It encodes CASSLWGGTKTGELFF.

This chain links TRBV19 with TRBJ2-7; possible D gene TRBD2, 5 bases. This CDR3 has 16 amino acids. V was trimmed by 1 base and J by 4 bases, leaving 17 bases between them. Germline V gene data show CDR1 as LNHDA and CDR2 as SQIVND (reference sequence). Here the CDR3 reads CASSIATGSAAYEQYF. CDR3 sequence (DNA): TGTGCCAGTAGTATAGCTACGGGATCCGCTGCTTACGAGCAGTACTTC.

V usage is TRBV2 and J usage is TRBJ2-1; D unclear. The CDR3 is made up of 13 amino acids. Between the trimmed V and J ends, which lost 3 bases and 6 bases, there was a span of 9 bases. Germline CDR1 is SNHLY and CDR2 is FYNNEI. CDR3 in amino acids: CASSDIGFNEQFF. For the CDR3, the DNA is TGTGCCAGCAGTGATATCGGGTTCAATGAGCAGTTCTTC.

This chain connects TRBV4-2 to TRBJ2-7; 13 bases map to TRBD2. The CDR3 contains 18 residues. Per the germline V gene, CDR1 is LGHNA and CDR2 is YNFKEQ. V lost 4 bases, J lost 2 bases, and 11 bases stayed unmatched. The CDR3 reads CASSRGLAGAYDPYEQYF. CDR3 bases: TGTGCCAGCAGCCGAGGACTAGCGGGGGCCTACGACCCCTACGAGCAGTACTTC.

V gene TRBV29-1 combines with J gene TRBJ2-5; unclear D gene. CDR3 length equals 15 residues. CDR1 and CDR2 from the germline V gene are SQVTM and ANQGSEA. Deletions cut 2 bases from V and 1 base from J, with 14 bases between. CDR3 in DNA: TGCAGCGTTGAACCTTTTTTGCAGCGCCAAGAGACCCAGTACTTC. It encodes CSVEPFLQRQETQYF.

Turning to this clone: This specimen includes other DNA sequences encoding the same CDR3. V usage is TRBV18 and J usage is TRBJ2-7; D gene unclear. Germline V CDR1 and CDR2: KGHSH, LQKENI. This CDR3 spans 12 amino acids. The ends were cut back, 2 bases at V and 3 bases at J, with 5 bases in the middle. The CDR3 nucleotides are TGTGCCAGCTCACCAGATAACTACGAGCAGTACTTC. This encodes CASSPDNYEQYF.

This chain joins TRBV6-4 and TRBJ2-2; the match to TRBD1 covers 11 bases. V dropped 5 bases and J dropped 4; count of bases not matched to a gene: 12. The germline V gene has CDR1 MRHNA and CDR2 SNTAGT. This CDR3 contains 18 residues. This chain's CDR3 is CASSQISIGQGATGELFF. The CDR3 bases are TGTGCCAGCAGTCAGATCTCGATAGGACAGGGGGCCACCGGGGAGCTGTTTTTT.

This clone appeared once. The chain uses TRBV14 and TRBJ1-2; D gene ambiguous. From germline, CDR1 is SGHDN and CDR2 FVKESK. Trimming pared 4 bases from V and 4 bases from J, leaving 10 bases between. The CDR3 totals 13 residues. DNA of the CDR3: TGTGCCAGCAGCCTGGACGTATTCTATGGCTACACCTTC. Translating it yields CASSLDVFYGYTF.